The 26 T cell receptor beta chains listed next were all sequenced from one sample in a study of blood T cell repertoires in COVID-19. The assay was immunoSEQ multiplex PCR, and TCRdb's table has in-frame clones only and misses some. The sample records approximately 250,000 clones, about 91% being singletons. Sample: PBMCs or T cells enriched from blood (not recorded which). The receptors here all came from a woman between 35 and 50 years old with acute COVID-19.

The chain recombines TRBV28 with TRBJ2-2; D gene uncertain. The V end was cut by 11 bases, the J end by 1 base, with 8 bases between. This CDR3 has 12 amino acids. Germline lookup yields CDR1 MDHEN and CDR2 SYDVKM. The CDR3 nucleotides read TGTGCCGTCCAGGAGAACACCGGGGAGCTGTTTTTT. Amino acid sequence: CAVQENTGELFF.

The gene calls are TRBV2 and TRBJ2-7; 9 bases map to TRBD2. This CDR3 has 14 residues. Unmatched junction bases numbered 3, after V lost 4 bases and J lost 2 bases. Germline V gene sequence: CDR1 SNHLY, CDR2 FYNNEI. The CDR3 is CASSGTSVTYEQYF. The DNA for the CDR3 is TGTGCCAGCAGTGGGACTAGCGTTACCTACGAGCAGTACTTC.

The chain couples TRBV28 to TRBJ1-6; D unresolved. There are 13 residues in the CDR3. V was clipped by 3 bases and J by 8 bases, with 8 bases between them. Germline lookup yields CDR1 MDHEN and CDR2 SYDVKM. CDR3 sequence (DNA): TGTGCCAGCAGTTTGCCCGGAGATTCACCCCTCCACTTT. Its protein product is CASSLPGDSPLHF.

The chain combines TRBV5-1 with TRBJ1-1; 7 bases align to TRBD1. This CDR3 region has 15 residues. Germline lookup yields CDR1 SGHRS and CDR2 YFSETQ. The V segment lost 4 bases and the J segment 2 bases; nucleotides outside the gene matches: 8. In DNA, the CDR3 is TGCGCCAGCAGCCAAAATTGGGACAGAAACACTGAAGCTTTCTTT. Translation gives CASSQNWDRNTEAFF. The complete variable domain, with remaining parts taken from reference TRBV5-1 and TRBJ1-1, reads KAGVTQTPRYLIKTRGQQVTLSCSPISGHRSVSWYQQTPGQGLQFLFEYFSETQRNKGNFPGRFSGRQFSNSRSEMNVSTLELGDSALYLCASSQNWDRNTEAFFGQGTRLTVV.

This clone was seen only once. The chain is built from TRBV9 and TRBJ1-2; TRBD1 aligns across 7 bases. V shed 4 bases, J shed 3 bases, and the junction held 9 bases outside the gene matches. Germline values: CDR1 SGDLS, CDR2 YYNGEE. The CDR3 contains 15 residues. CDR3: CASSTRQGSYYGYTF. CDR3 nucleotides: TGTGCCAGCAGCACAAGACAGGGTTCCTACTATGGCTACACCTTC.

This sequence joins TRBV5-1 and TRBJ2-1, with TRBD2 as a possible D gene (5 bases). From germline, CDR1 is SGHRS and CDR2 YFSETQ. The CDR3 totals 15 residues. Between the trimmed V and J ends, which lost 0 bases and 6 bases, there was a span of 13 bases. CDR3 sequence: CASSLALLGFNEQFF. The CDR3 DNA reads as TGCGCCAGCAGCTTGGCCCTACTAGGTTTCAATGAGCAGTTCTTC.

The J gene is TRBJ1-2, the V gene TRBV28; 8 nucleotides line up with TRBD1. Per the germline V gene, CDR1 is MDHEN and CDR2 is SYDVKM. V shed 3 bases and J 8 bases; nucleotides not matched to a gene: 8. The CDR3 contains 14 residues. The CDR3 loop reads CASSFGQGAGGYTF. In DNA, the CDR3 is TGTGCCAGCAGTTTCGGTCAGGGGGCTGGGGGCTACACCTTC.

J is TRBJ2-7 and V is TRBV3-1 (or the pseudogene TRBV3-2); TRBD2 is a possible D gene (6 bases). Between the trimmed V and J ends, which lost 2 bases and 2 bases, there was a span of 16 bases. The CDR3 runs to 16 residues. Germline loops: CDR1 LGHDT, CDR2 YNNKEL (reference sequence). Here the CDR3 reads CASSQPGEGITYEQYV. CDR3 nucleotides: TGTGCCAGCAGCCAACCGGGGGAAGGAATAACCTACGAGCAGTACGTC.

The DNA for the CDR3 is TGTGCCAGCAGTTTTCACGGGAGAGGCCACGAGCAGTACTTC. Its protein product is CASSFHGRGHEQYF. The chain recombines TRBV27 with TRBJ2-7; weak D call: TRBD2 (6 bases). The germline V and J ends were trimmed by 3 bases and 5 bases, with 14 bases remaining between them. Germline values: CDR1 MNHEY, CDR2 SMNVEV (reference sequence). There are 14 residues in the CDR3.

The chain recombines TRBV5-1 with TRBJ2-7; a possible D gene is TRBD1 (5 bases). The V end lost 5 bases, the J end lost 2 bases, and 14 bases lay between the germline ends. Germline V gene sequence: CDR1 SGHRS, CDR2 YFSETQ. The CDR3 spans 14 residues. CDR3 coding DNA: TGCGCCAGCAGGGAGAGTCCAGGGCCCTACGAGCAGTACGTC. Amino acid sequence: CASRESPGPYEQYV.

The chain is built from TRBV18 and TRBJ1-1; 11 nucleotides match TRBD1. Germline-derived CDR1 and CDR2 are KGHSH and LQKENI. V was pared by 2 bases and J by 2 bases, with 1 base of the junction left unmatched. The CDR3 runs to 15 residues. Here the CDR3 DNA reads TGTGCCAGCTCACCAGGACAGGGGGCCAACACTGAAGCTTTCTTT. It encodes CASSPGQGANTEAFF.

The gene calls are TRBV10-1 and TRBJ2-1; 11 positions match TRBD2. Germline CDR1 WNHNN, CDR2 SYGVQD (reference sequence). The CDR3 covers 15 residues. The V gene end was trimmed by 6 bases and the J gene end by 7 bases; junction bases not matched to a gene: 8. The CDR3 is CASRTGTSGTNEQFF. CDR3 sequence (DNA): TGCGCCAGCAGGACCGGGACTAGCGGCACGAATGAGCAGTTCTTC.

V gene TRBV5-1 combines with J gene TRBJ1-1; 7 bases match TRBD1. The CDR3 runs 15 residues. From germline, CDR1 is SGHRS and CDR2 YFSETQ. V lost 3 bases and J lost 4; bases outside the gene matches: 9. DNA of the CDR3: TGCGCCAGCAGCTCTACAGGGGAAAGGTTCACTGAAGCTTTCTTT. Amino acid sequence: CASSSTGERFTEAFF.

The chain has TRBV29-1 and TRBJ1-1, with TRBD1 matching over 9 bases. Germline V lookup: CDR1 SQVTM, CDR2 ANQGSEA. V dropped 5 bases and J dropped 0; count of bases not matched to a gene: 22. The CDR3 loop spans 20 amino acids. The DNA of the CDR3 is TGCAGCGTTCTAGCCAAACAGGGACAGGGATATTCTTTTATGAACACTGAAGCTTTCTTT. Translating gives CSVLAKQGQGYSFMNTEAFF.

The gene calls are TRBV5-1 and TRBJ1-1; D is possibly TRBD1 (6 bases). Germline values: CDR1 SGHRS, CDR2 YFSETQ. Trimming took off 4 bases at V and 0 bases at J, with 10 bases between the two ends. The CDR3 runs 14 residues. The CDR3 DNA sequence: TGCGCCAGCAGCAAGGACAGCATGAACACTGAAGCTTTCTTT. Its protein product is CASSKDSMNTEAFF.

This clone was counted a single time. V usage is TRBV28 and J usage is TRBJ1-2; 12 nucleotides agree with TRBD1. CDR1 is MDHEN and CDR2 is SYDVKM in the germline V gene. CDR3 length: 15 residues. Germline trimming cut 6 bases from V and 7 bases from J; bases unmatched to any gene: 9. This CDR3 reads CASRDAGTGGFGYTF. CDR3 in DNA: TGTGCCAGCAGAGACGCCGGGACAGGGGGCTTTGGCTACACCTTC.

This chain links TRBV2 with TRBJ1-3; 8 bases agree with TRBD1. The CDR3 length is 14 residues. CDR1 is SNHLY and CDR2 is FYNNEI in the germline V gene. V was clipped by 6 bases and J by 4 bases; unmatched bases: 5. CDR3 DNA sequence: TGTGCCAGCAGAGTACAGGGGGTCGGAAACACCATATATTTT. The encoded protein is CASRVQGVGNTIYF.

The DNA for the CDR3 is TGTGCCAGCACCAACCGGGACAGGGTTGTGGATGGCTACACCTTC. This sequence encodes CASTNRDRVVDGYTF. The genes are TRBV2 and TRBJ1-2; 9 nucleotides line up with TRBD1. J lost 6 bases, V lost 7 bases, and 12 bases had no gene match. The CDR3 sequence is 15 residues long. Germline CDR1 SNHLY, CDR2 FYNNEI.

The V call is TRBV3-1 (or the pseudogene TRBV3-2), the J call TRBJ1-1; 11 positions agree with TRBD1. The germline gives CDR1 LGHDT, CDR2 YNNKEL (reference sequence). The V and J ends lost 7 bases and 0 bases, in that order; junction bases with no gene match: 10. CDR3 size: 17 residues. The CDR3, as DNA: TGTGCCAGCACCACGAGGACAGGGGGCGGAATGAACACTGAAGCTTTCTTT. Translating it yields CASTTRTGGGMNTEAFF.

The chain has TRBV7-2 and TRBJ2-1, with 8 bases identical to TRBD1. Germline CDR1 SGHTA, CDR2 FQGNSA. The V and J ends lost 5 bases and 4 bases, in that order; junction bases with no gene match: 7. The CDR3 covers 15 residues. CDR3 sequence: CASSATGGLYNEQFF. The CDR3 coding sequence is TGTGCCAGCAGCGCAACAGGGGGGTTGTACAATGAGCAGTTCTTC.

The chain uses TRBV28 and TRBJ1-3; maybe TRBD1 (6 bases). V lost 6 bases and J lost 2, with 11 bases in between. The CDR3 is made up of 14 amino acids. Germline CDR1 and CDR2: MDHEN and SYDVKM. CDR3 region: CASRQGGAGNTIYF. CDR3 sequence (DNA): TGTGCCAGCAGGCAAGGGGGGGCTGGAAACACCATATATTTT.

The rearrangement uses TRBV19 and TRBJ2-7; 9 nucleotides align to TRBD2. The CDR3 runs 12 residues. CDR1 and CDR2 from the germline V gene are LNHDA and SQIVND (reference sequence). V shed 5 bases, J shed 6 bases, and the junction held 2 bases outside the gene matches. In DNA form, the CDR3 reads TGTGCCAGTAGTTTGCGGGAGGGCGAGCAGTACTTC. This translates into CASSLREGEQYF.

The chain has TRBV2 and TRBJ2-5; TRBD2 aligns across 11 bases. Losses at the gene ends were 7 bases for V and 2 bases for J; bases not matched to a gene: 6. Germline CDR1 reads SNHLY; CDR2 reads FYNNEI. There are 15 residues in the CDR3. The CDR3 DNA reads as TGTGCCAGCATTGGGACTAGCGGTGGTCAAGAGACCCAGTACTTC. Translation gives CASIGTSGGQETQYF.

The chain recombines TRBV18 with TRBJ2-7; TRBD2 matches at 13 bases. This CDR3 comprises 15 residues. The germline V gene has CDR1 KGHSH and CDR2 LQKENI. With V trimmed by 6 bases and J by 8 bases, 10 bases remained unmatched. For the CDR3, the DNA is TGTGCCAGCTCCCAGGGACTAGCGGGAACGACTCAGCAGTACGTC. It is translated as CASSQGLAGTTQQYV.

The CDR3, as DNA: TGTGCCAGCAGTAAGACAGATTCTGGAAACACCATATATTTT. This sequence encodes CASSKTDSGNTIYF. The chain uses TRBV7-3 and TRBJ1-3; maybe TRBD1 (5 bases). Trimming removed 6 bases at V and 1 base at J, with 10 bases between. Germline V CDR1 and CDR2: SGHTA, FQGTGA. CDR3 size: 14 residues.

The J gene is TRBJ1-3, the V gene TRBV30; TRBD1 matches 8 bases. V trimming: 6 bases; J trimming: 3 bases; junction bases outside the gene matches: 4. Germline CDR1 is GTSNPN and CDR2 is SVGIG (reference sequence). The CDR3 is made up of 13 amino acids. The DNA for the CDR3 is TGTGCCTGCCAGGGGGCGCTTGGAAACACCATATATTTT. Amino acid sequence: CACQGALGNTIYF.